The 26 T cell receptor beta chains given below trace back to one sample, sequenced in a study of blood T cell repertoires in COVID-19. Measured with immunoSEQ multiplex PCR; TCRdb has only the in-frame clones, and not every one. This table has 280,000 or so clones, roughly 85% appearing once. Sequenced input: PBMCs or T cells enriched from blood (not recorded which). All receptors derive from a man aged 30-40 years who had recovered from COVID-19.

The count of this clone is one. The CDR3, as DNA: TGTGCCAGCAGCTGGCCCCGAGGACTAGGAGGTGAGCAGTTCTTC. Translated, it gives CASSWPRGLGGEQFF. V usage is TRBV7-8 and J usage is TRBJ2-1, with 7 positions matching TRBD2. Germline V gives CDR1 SGHVS, CDR2 FQNEAQ. The CDR3 consists of 15 residues. V lost 4 bases to trimming and J lost 9 bases; unmatched junction nucleotides: 12.

This clone was counted between two and nine times. The rearrangement uses TRBV5-1 and TRBJ1-1, with a possible D match to TRBD1 (6 bases). The germline V gene has CDR1 SGHRS and CDR2 YFSETQ. The CDR3 consists of 14 residues. Trimming shortened V by 4 bases and J by 7 bases, and 17 bases separated the two germline ends. CDR3 coding DNA: TGCGCCAGCAGCGGGGGGGCAGTAGGAAGTGAAGCTTTCTTT. Amino acid sequence: CASSGGAVGSEAFF.

This clone has just a few counts. In DNA form, the CDR3 reads TGTGCCAGCAGCTTAGTCCCGGGTCAGCCCCAGCATTTT. Translating gives CASSLVPGQPQHF. The chain couples TRBV7-2 to TRBJ1-5; D unclear. Germline assignment: CDR1 SGHTA and CDR2 FQGNSA. V dropped 1 base and J dropped 6 bases, with 7 bases sitting between them. The CDR3 has 13 amino acids.

The chain couples TRBV5-1 to TRBJ1-4, with 8 bases that match TRBD1. The CDR3 is 14 residues long. The V segment lost 8 bases and the J segment 8 bases; nucleotides outside the gene matches: 11. The germline gives CDR1 SGHRS, CDR2 YFSETQ. CDR3 protein: CASRRQGLEEKLFF. The CDR3 DNA reads TGCGCCAGTAGAAGACAGGGGCTAGAGGAAAAACTGTTTTTT. Based on the CDR3 plus reference TRBV5-1 and TRBJ1-4, the full variable domain is KAGVTQTPRYLIKTRGQQVTLSCSPISGHRSVSWYQQTPGQGLQFLFEYFSETQRNKGNFPGRFSGRQFSNSRSEMNVSTLELGDSALYLCASRRQGLEEKLFFGSGTQLSVL.

The chain couples TRBV5-1 to TRBJ1-4; TRBD1 agrees at 8 bases. V was clipped by 4 bases and J by 8 bases; unmatched bases: 10. The germline V gene has CDR1 SGHRS and CDR2 YFSETQ. The CDR3 runs 15 residues. CDR3 in DNA: TGCGCCAGCAGCAACCCGCAGGGGGCCCAAGAAAAACTGTTTTTT. Residues: CASSNPQGAQEKLFF. The whole variable domain, filled in from reference TRBV5-1 and TRBJ1-4, reads KAGVTQTPRYLIKTRGQQVTLSCSPISGHRSVSWYQQTPGQGLQFLFEYFSETQRNKGNFPGRFSGRQFSNSRSEMNVSTLELGDSALYLCASSNPQGAQEKLFFGSGTQLSVL.

Many counts were recorded for this clone. The chain uses TRBV3-1 (or the pseudogene TRBV3-2) and TRBJ1-2; a weak D match, TRBD1 (6 bases). The V gene lost 3 bases and the J gene lost 5 bases, with 16 bases spanning the gap. Germline CDR1 is LGHDT and CDR2 is YNNKEL (reference sequence). The CDR3 extends over 15 amino acids. CDR3 residues: CASSQGAGGRYGYTF. DNA for the CDR3: TGTGCCAGCAGCCAGGGAGCGGGGGGCCGGTATGGCTACACCTTC.

The V call is TRBV29-1, the J call TRBJ1-1, with D tentatively TRBD1 (6 bases). The germline gives CDR1 SQVTM, CDR2 ANQGSEA. The CDR3 contains 11 residues. The CDR3 DNA reads TGCATCGGCAGGGGGAACACTGAAGCTTTCTTT. As protein: CIGRGNTEAFF.

V gene TRBV5-7 combines with J gene TRBJ1-2, with 9 bases fitting TRBD1. TRBV5-7 is designated an ORF whose function remains uncertain. V trimming: 4 bases; J trimming: 3 bases; junction bases outside the gene matches: 7. There are 15 residues in the CDR3. The CDR3 nucleotides read TGTGCCAGCAGCCCCCGGACAGGGGCGGACTATGGCTACACCTTC. Translating it yields CASSPRTGADYGYTF.

The chain links TRBV7-9 to TRBJ2-3; D perhaps matches TRBD2 (7 bases). In germline, CDR1 is SEHNR, CDR2 FQNEAQ (reference sequence). V was cut by 1 base and J by 7 bases, with 12 bases left in between. The CDR3 sequence is 14 residues long. CDR3 DNA sequence: TGTGCCAGCAGCTTAGGGGGGGGCCTGAATACGCAGTATTTT. Protein product: CASSLGGGLNTQYF. Complete variable domain (other parts from reference TRBV7-9 and TRBJ2-3): DTGVSQNPRHKITKRGQNVTFRCDPISEHNRLYWYRQTLGQGPEFLTYFQNEAQLEKSRLLSDRFSAERPKGSFSTLEIQRTEQGDSAMYLCASSLGGGLNTQYFGPGTRLTVL.

This rearrangement joins TRBV7-8 to TRBJ1-2; no definite D call. V lost 0 bases and J lost 3, with 8 bases in between. This CDR3 spans 14 amino acids. Looked up from germline, CDR1 is SGHVS and CDR2 is FQNEAQ. The CDR3 nucleotides read TGTGCCAGCAGCTTAGCAGGGAGGGACTATGGCTACACCTTC. This translates into CASSLAGRDYGYTF.

As DNA, the CDR3 is TGCAGCGTTGACCAGGGAGGGAAGGGCTACACCTTC. Translated, it gives CSVDQGGKGYTF. This sequence joins TRBV29-1 and TRBJ1-2; D perhaps matches TRBD1 (5 bases). Trimming took 3 bases from V and 8 from J, leaving 13 bases between them. From germline, CDR1 is SQVTM and CDR2 ANQGSEA. The CDR3 length is 12 residues.

The chain couples TRBV30 to TRBJ1-2; D unresolved. V was shortened by 0 bases and J by 1 base, with 6 bases between the two germline ends. The CDR3 extends over 13 amino acids. CDR1 is GTSNPN and CDR2 is SVGIG in the germline V gene (reference sequence). This CDR3 reads CAWSVLVNYGYTF. As DNA, the CDR3 is TGTGCCTGGAGTGTCTTAGTTAACTATGGCTACACCTTC.

The rearrangement links TRBV5-1 to TRBJ1-1, with no clear D. The V and J ends lost 0 bases and 4 bases respectively, with 13 bases between them. Germline values: CDR1 SGHRS, CDR2 YFSETQ. CDR3 length: 15 residues. The CDR3 DNA reads as TGCGCCAGCAGCTTGGGTGCGGGCCTTCCCACTGAAGCTTTCTTT. Protein sequence: CASSLGAGLPTEAFF. Drawing the rest from reference TRBV5-1 and TRBJ1-1, the complete variable domain is KAGVTQTPRYLIKTRGQQVTLSCSPISGHRSVSWYQQTPGQGLQFLFEYFSETQRNKGNFPGRFSGRQFSNSRSEMNVSTLELGDSALYLCASSLGAGLPTEAFFGQGTRLTVV.

The chain joins TRBV19 to TRBJ2-7; D remains ambiguous. Between the trimmed V and J ends, which lost 5 bases and 7 bases, there was a span of 21 bases. Looked up from germline, CDR1 is LNHDA and CDR2 is SQIVND (reference sequence). The CDR3 length is 15 residues. This CDR3 is CASSQVSGSPKEQYF. DNA of the CDR3: TGTGCCAGTAGTCAAGTATCAGGTTCTCCCAAGGAGCAGTACTTC.

The V and J genes are TRBV5-1 and TRBJ2-3; D is possibly TRBD1 (5 bases). Germline CDR1 SGHRS, CDR2 YFSETQ. This CDR3 comprises 16 residues. The V end was cut by 7 bases, the J end by 0 bases, with 18 bases between. Written as DNA, the CDR3 is TGCGCCAGCTGCTGGGGCGGAAAGGCTAGCACAGATACGCAGTATTTT. Amino acids: CASCWGGKASTDTQYF.

The table lists this clone with a few counts. The chain is built from TRBV30 and TRBJ2-1, with 10 nucleotides matching TRBD2. Trimming removed 8 bases from V and 3 bases from J; junction bases left unmatched: 19. Per the germline V gene, CDR1 is GTSNPN and CDR2 is SVGIG (reference sequence). The CDR3 consists of 18 residues. Here the CDR3 reads CARPGLAEIHYYYNEQFF. The CDR3 nucleotides are TGTGCCCGGCCCGGACTAGCGGAAATTCATTACTACTACAATGAGCAGTTCTTC. Complete variable domain (other parts from reference TRBV30 and TRBJ2-1): SQTIHQWPATLVQPVGSPLSLECTVEGTSNPNLYWYRQAAGRGLQLLFYSVGIGQISSEVPQNLSASRPQDRQFILSSKKLLLSDSGFYLCARPGLAEIHYYYNEQFFGPGTRLTVL.

V usage is TRBV5-1 and J usage is TRBJ2-7; 7 bases are shared with TRBD2. The CDR3 consists of 14 residues. Germline V CDR1 and CDR2: SGHRS, YFSETQ. V lost 3 bases, J lost 3 bases, and 6 bases stayed unmatched. The CDR3 sequence is CASSSLGGNYEQYF. The CDR3 DNA reads TGCGCCAGCAGCTCTTTGGGGGGGAACTACGAGCAGTACTTC.

V and J are TRBV6-1 and TRBJ1-2, with D possibly being TRBD1 (5 bases). The CDR3 is 14 residues long. V was pared by 2 bases and J by 4 bases, with 11 bases between. Germline lookup yields CDR1 MNHNS and CDR2 SASEGT. The CDR3 loop is CASSEFQGSYGYTF. CDR3 nucleotide sequence: TGTGCCAGCAGTGAATTTCAGGGCTCCTATGGCTACACCTTC.

The rearrangement joins TRBV24-1 to TRBJ2-3; the D gene is possibly TRBD2 (5 bases). Trimming stripped 3 bases from V and 1 base from J, with 10 bases between. Germline V gene sequence: CDR1 KGHDR, CDR2 SFDVKD. The CDR3 covers 15 residues. CDR3 residues: CATSDPLLGTDTQYF. DNA of the CDR3: TGTGCCACCAGTGATCCCCTACTAGGCACAGATACGCAGTATTTT.

J is TRBJ2-7 and V is TRBV12-3 or TRBV12-4, with 10 bases lining up with TRBD1. V dropped 6 bases and J dropped 9; count of bases not matched to a gene: 5. CDR3 length equals 12 residues. The CDR3 region is CASRDRGLGQYF. As DNA, the CDR3 is TGTGCCAGCAGGGACAGGGGGTTGGGGCAGTACTTC.

This chain joins TRBV5-1 and TRBJ1-4; D is unresolved. V was pared by 4 bases and J by 8 bases, with 24 bases between. Looked up from germline, CDR1 is SGHRS and CDR2 is YFSETQ. The CDR3 length is 17 residues. The CDR3 sequence is CASSPAGSTGFGEKLFF. The CDR3 DNA follows: TGCGCCAGCAGCCCGGCGGGCAGTACGGGATTTGGGGAAAAACTGTTTTTT.

This rearrangement joins TRBV7-8 to TRBJ1-4, with D maybe TRBD1 (6 bases). Germline V gives CDR1 SGHVS, CDR2 FQNEAQ. V lost 1 base and J lost 8, with 14 bases in between. This CDR3 is built from 15 residues. In DNA form, the CDR3 reads TGTGCCAGCAGCTTAGGCAACAGGGTAGGAGAAAAACTGTTTTTT. Amino acid sequence: CASSLGNRVGEKLFF.

The V and J genes are TRBV30 and TRBJ2-3; no firm D call. Germline CDR1 GTSNPN, CDR2 SVGIG (reference sequence). The CDR3 is 12 amino acids. V lost 7 bases to trimming and J lost 2 bases, with 10 bases between them. The CDR3 protein is CASERFTDTQYF. The CDR3 DNA follows: TGTGCCTCCGAGAGATTCACAGATACGCAGTATTTT.

The CDR3 DNA sequence: TGCGCCAGCAGCACATCGGGGGGGAACACTGAAGCTTTCTTT. The encoded protein is CASSTSGGNTEAFF. The V and J genes are TRBV5-1 and TRBJ1-1; possible D gene TRBD1, 5 bases. The CDR3 consists of 14 residues. CDR1 and CDR2 (germline): SGHRS, YFSETQ. Trimming took 4 bases from V and 1 from J, leaving 11 bases between them. Full variable domain (missing parts from reference TRBV5-1 and TRBJ1-1): KAGVTQTPRYLIKTRGQQVTLSCSPISGHRSVSWYQQTPGQGLQFLFEYFSETQRNKGNFPGRFSGRQFSNSRSEMNVSTLELGDSALYLCASSTSGGNTEAFFGQGTRLTVV.

The chain recombines TRBV27 with TRBJ2-3, with D perhaps matching TRBD2 (5 bases). Between the trimmed V and J ends, which lost 3 bases and 2 bases, there was a span of 9 bases. Germline V CDR1 and CDR2: MNHEY, SMNVEV (reference sequence). The CDR3 covers 14 residues. This chain's CDR3 is CASSLTGNTDTQYF. The CDR3 nucleotides are TGTGCCAGCAGTTTGACCGGGAACACAGATACGCAGTATTTT.

The rearrangement links TRBV2 to TRBJ2-5, with 7 bases fitting TRBD1. Germline assignment: CDR1 SNHLY and CDR2 FYNNEI. V was clipped by 7 bases and J by 0 bases; unmatched bases: 5. The length of the CDR3 is 14 residues. The CDR3 DNA is TGTGCCAGCACTCGGGGACAGTACCAAGAGACCCAGTACTTC. It specifies CASTRGQYQETQYF.